Presented here are 21 T cell receptor beta chains from one specimen sequenced in a study of CD8 T cells in ankylosing spondylitis. Using its own MiXCR run on the 5' RACE reads, TCRdb lists one record per CDR3 protein. This repertoire shows some 130,000 distinct CDR3 sequences, approximately 7.4% found once; its top ten account for under 15%. Sequenced: blood, either unsorted or a sorted T cell fraction (not recorded which). The receptors shown here come from a female donor with ankylosing spondylitis or in good health (not recorded which).

In this sample, this clonotype turned up many times. The rearrangement uses TRBV6-1 and TRBJ2-1; 9 nucleotides agree with TRBD2. V shed 6 bases, J shed 7 bases, and the junction held 10 bases outside the gene matches. CDR1 is MNHNS and CDR2 is SASEGT in the germline V gene. CDR3 length: 15 residues. In DNA, the CDR3 is TGTGCCAGCAGGAGCGCGGGGGGGCCCAGGAATGAGCAGTTCTTC. This gives the protein CASRSAGGPRNEQFF.

V is TRBV20-1 and J is TRBJ2-1, with D maybe TRBD2 (7 bases). Germline CDR1 is DFQATT and CDR2 is SNEGSKA (reference sequence). CDR3 length: 13 amino acids. V lost 4 bases to trimming and J lost 6 bases, with 13 bases between them. The CDR3 nucleotides read TGCAGTGCTATTCCCCGGGGGGCCAATGAGCAGTTCTTC. It translates to CSAIPRGANEQFF.

V usage is TRBV23-1 and J usage is TRBJ2-7; D remains ambiguous. TRBV23-1 is an open reading frame whose function is uncertain. The CDR3 runs 18 residues. Trimming took off 2 bases at V and 2 bases at J, with 22 bases between the two ends. The CDR3 nucleotides are TGCGCCAGCAGTCAAAGAAGCCCCACACAGTTCCAAACCTACGAGCAGTACTTC. Residues: CASSQRSPTQFQTYEQYF.

The chain recombines TRBV29-1 with TRBJ1-2; D remains unclear. Trimming shortened V by 4 bases and J by 0 bases, and 12 bases separated the two germline ends. Germline V lookup: CDR1 SQVTM, CDR2 ANQGSEA. The CDR3 sequence is 14 residues long. The chain's CDR3 is CSVVQPLSNYGYTF. Written as DNA, the CDR3 is TGCAGCGTTGTCCAACCTCTGTCTAACTATGGCTACACCTTC.

The rearrangement uses TRBV10-3 and TRBJ1-2; 7 positions match TRBD1. CDR3 length equals 15 residues. Germline V gene data show CDR1 as ENHRY and CDR2 as SYGVKD. V trimming: 2 bases; J trimming: 5 bases; junction bases outside the gene matches: 8. The CDR3, as DNA: TGTGCCATCAGTGAGCCGGGACAGATTAGTTATGGCTACACCTTC. Translation: CAISEPGQISYGYTF.

There are many counts of this clonotype. The chain uses TRBV6-5 and TRBJ1-2; D is perhaps TRBD1 (5 bases). Trimming left V 0 bases short and J 6 bases short, with 14 bases between. This CDR3 has 15 residues. Germline values: CDR1 MNHEY, CDR2 SVGAGI. The CDR3 DNA follows: TGTGCCAGCAGTTACTCGAAATTTGTACAGGATGGCTACACCTTC. Amino acids: CASSYSKFVQDGYTF.

This clonotype was seen many times. The genes are TRBV6-1 and TRBJ1-3; TRBD1 matches 9 bases. CDR1 MNHNS and CDR2 SASEGT come from the germline V gene. With V trimmed by 5 bases and J by 4 bases, 9 bases remained unmatched. The CDR3 runs to 16 residues. This chain's CDR3 is CASSKHRGQTGNTIYF. For the CDR3, the DNA is TGTGCCAGCAGTAAACACAGGGGGCAAACGGGAAACACCATATATTTT.

In its sample, this clonotype was seen many times. The chain uses TRBV5-1 and TRBJ2-1; no clear D. The V and J ends lost 4 bases and 7 bases respectively, with 15 bases between them. The CDR3 runs 14 residues. CDR1 SGHRS and CDR2 YFSETQ come from the germline V gene. The CDR3 region is CASSASQARNEQFF. CDR3 in DNA: TGCGCCAGCAGCGCAAGTCAGGCTAGGAATGAGCAGTTCTTC.

This clonotype occurred many times. The chain is built from TRBV24-1 and TRBJ2-3, with TRBD2 as a possible D gene (7 bases). The CDR3 length is 19 residues. The V gene lost 3 bases and the J gene lost 3 bases, with 24 bases spanning the gap. Germline V lookup: CDR1 KGHDR, CDR2 SFDVKD. The chain's CDR3 is CATSDLSPRGAIRTDTQYF. In nucleotides, the CDR3 is TGTGCCACCAGTGATCTGTCGCCCCGGGGGGCCATAAGGACAGATACGCAGTATTTT.

This clonotype appeared many times. The rearrangement joins TRBV7-9 to TRBJ1-2; D gene unclear. The germline gives CDR1 SEHNR, CDR2 FQNEAQ (reference sequence). V dropped 1 base and J dropped 2 bases, with 11 bases sitting between them. The CDR3 consists of 15 residues. In DNA form, the CDR3 reads TGTGCCAGCAGCTTAGTTCGAGAGTGGAACTATGGCTACACCTTC. The encoded protein is CASSLVREWNYGYTF.

This clonotype was detected ten times or more. The chain carries TRBV20-1 and TRBJ1-1; 8 nucleotides agree with TRBD1. The CDR3 length is 13 residues. Germline CDR1 is DFQATT and CDR2 is SNEGSKA (reference sequence). Trimming took 5 bases from V and 6 from J; bases not matched to a gene: 8. CDR3 residues: CSARQGSIPEAFF. The CDR3, as DNA: TGCAGTGCTCGACAGGGGTCGATCCCTGAAGCTTTCTTT.

The sample holds many counts of this clonotype. This rearrangement joins TRBV7-9 to TRBJ2-2, with 7 bases identical to TRBD1. V lost 5 bases, J lost 6 bases, and 6 bases stayed unmatched. The germline V gene encodes CDR1 SEHNR and CDR2 FQNEAQ (reference sequence). The CDR3 is made up of 14 amino acids. In DNA form, the CDR3 reads TGTGCCAGCAGCCCCGACAGGGCGGCCGGGGAGCTGTTTTTT. Protein product: CASSPDRAAGELFF.

The V gene is TRBV9, the J gene TRBJ2-2, with TRBD1 identical over 7 bases. There are 15 residues in the CDR3. The germline V gene has CDR1 SGDLS and CDR2 YYNGEE. V dropped 0 bases and J dropped 5; count of bases not matched to a gene: 4. The CDR3 sequence: CASSVAAGGTGELFF. The CDR3 DNA reads TGTGCCAGCAGCGTAGCGGCAGGGGGAACCGGGGAGCTGTTTTTT. The whole variable domain, filled in from reference TRBV9 and TRBJ2-2, reads DSGVTQTPKHLITATGQRVTLRCSPRSGDLSVYWYQQSLDQGLQFLIQYYNGEERAKGNILERFSAQQFPDLHSELNLSSLELGDSALYFCASSVAAGGTGELFFGEGSRLTVL.

This clonotype was recorded at least ten times. J is TRBJ1-1 and V is TRBV5-1; no clear D gene. Trimming removed 4 bases from V and 4 bases from J, with 14 bases in between. CDR1 and CDR2 from the germline V gene are SGHRS and YFSETQ. CDR3 length equals 14 residues. CDR3 sequence: CASSQTIGSTEAFF. DNA for the CDR3: TGCGCCAGCAGCCAAACGATTGGGAGCACTGAAGCTTTCTTT.

This clonotype occurred many times. V is TRBV7-9 and J is TRBJ1-1; no definite D call. This CDR3 region has 12 residues. V dropped 10 bases and J dropped 9 bases, with 18 bases sitting between them. Germline V lookup: CDR1 SEHNR, CDR2 FQNEAQ (reference sequence). The CDR3 DNA sequence: TGTGCCACCAATCACTCAGCCCGCAAAGCTTTCTTT. Protein: CATNHSARKAFF.

The count of this clonotype is one. Being one base from a much bigger clone, this may be a read error. The chain carries TRBV5-1 and TRBJ1-2; D gene uncertain. This CDR3 spans 13 amino acids. Looked up from germline, CDR1 is SGHRS and CDR2 is YFSETQ. The DNA of the CDR3 is TGCTCCAGCAGGCTCGAGGGCCTCTATGGCTACACCTTC. Translation gives CSSRLEGLYGYTF.

This clonotype was counted ten times or more. This chain uses TRBV2 with TRBJ2-5, with TRBD1 as a possible D gene (6 bases). In germline, CDR1 is SNHLY, CDR2 FYNNEI. There are 15 residues in the CDR3. The V end lost 7 bases, the J end lost 1 base, and 16 bases lay between the germline ends. The CDR3 DNA sequence: TGTGCCAGCAATCCTGGACAGACCTCCCAAGAGACCCAGTACTTC. It is translated as CASNPGQTSQETQYF.

This clonotype was observed at least ten times. This sequence joins TRBV20-1 and TRBJ1-1; D gene ambiguous. V was trimmed by 0 bases and J by 0 bases, leaving 11 bases between them. Germline V lookup: CDR1 DFQATT, CDR2 SNEGSKA (reference sequence). There are 15 residues in the CDR3. The CDR3 spells CSARDSRLMNTEAFF. The CDR3 DNA reads as TGCAGTGCTAGAGATAGTCGGCTAATGAACACTGAAGCTTTCTTT.

The sample holds many counts of this clonotype. The V and J genes are TRBV29-1 and TRBJ1-1, with D possibly being TRBD1 (6 bases). The CDR3 is 12 amino acids. Trimming removed 6 bases from V and 4 bases from J, with 12 bases in between. CDR1 is SQVTM, CDR2 ANQGSEA, per germline. As DNA, the CDR3 is TGCAGCGTAGACAGGAGCACCACTGAAGCTTTCTTT. Protein: CSVDRSTTEAFF.

This clonotype was found many times. The chain uses TRBV18 and TRBJ2-4; no reliable D call. Trimming removed 3 bases from V and 3 bases from J, with 3 bases in between. Germline CDR1 KGHSH, CDR2 LQKENI. The CDR3 runs 12 residues. CDR3 protein: CASSPYKNIQYF. CDR3 sequence (DNA): TGTGCCAGCTCACCTTACAAAAACATTCAGTACTTC.

This clonotype appeared many times. This chain uses TRBV14 with TRBJ2-7; D ambiguous. Trimming shortened V by 0 bases and J by 3 bases, and 12 bases separated the two germline ends. Per germline, CDR1 SGHDN and CDR2 FVKESK. This CDR3 has 15 residues. CDR3 nucleotide sequence: TGTGCCAGCAGCCAAGATGTTGGCCGATTCTACGAGCAGTACTTC. It translates to CASSQDVGRFYEQYF.